This T cell receptor (beta chain) was profiled in a study of ipilimumab plus nivolumab after autologous stem cell transplantation. The wider study: The DLBCL cohort had primary refractory and relapsed disease, with 18-month progression-free survival of about 86% and 29%. Study-level results: Authors suggest TCR repertoire, Treg phenotype and gut microbiota support further study.

Ipilimumab, 1 mg/kg, started 14 to 28 days after autologous transplant. Dosing: nivolumab 3 mg/kg IV, weeks 1, 4, 7, 10, then every two weeks to week 26. As to this clone: The antigen is unknown.

Germline CDR1 SGHRS, CDR2 YFSETQ. V lost 0 bases and J 2 bases, leaving 12 bases between the germline ends. CDR3 length equals 15 residues. Assay: immunoSEQ multiplex PCR; the TCRdb copy retains only in-frame clones and omits some. The sample yields fewer than 85,000 clones, 75% to 85% seen once. This clonotype originated in a male donor with diffuse large B-cell lymphoma. Specimen: PBMCs, collected in a trial of ipilimumab plus nivolumab as post-transplant consolidation. The J gene is TRBJ2-7, the V gene TRBV5-1; perhaps D is TRBD1 or TRBD2 (6 bases each). The CDR3 region has the DNA TGCGCCAGCAGCTTGGGGGCAGGGGAGGCCTACGAGCAGTACTTC. This codes for CASSLGAGEAYEQYF.